These 27 T cell receptor beta chains were sequenced from one sample in a study of cytomegalovirus exposure and HLA in healthy donors. Primers: 60 Vbeta forward and 13 Jbeta reverse. Data came from immunoSEQ multiplex PCR; TCRdb stores just in-frame clones and leaves some out. The sample has some 80,000 clones, around 78% seen once. Sample: PBMCs. These receptors originate from a man aged 35 to 55 in good health and CMV-seronegative.

This chain connects TRBV18 to TRBJ2-7; 12 positions agree with TRBD1. Germline V CDR1 and CDR2: KGHSH, LQKENI. The CDR3 totals 18 residues. With 0 bases clipped from V and 3 bases from J, the junction kept 9 bases outside the gene matches. As DNA, the CDR3 is TGTGCCAGCTCACCACCGCCGGGACAGGGGGCTCCAATCTACGAGCAGTACTTC. Protein sequence: CASSPPPGQGAPIYEQYF.

V and J are TRBV18 and TRBJ1-1; 9 bases match TRBD1. CDR1 and CDR2 (germline): KGHSH, LQKENI. There are 14 residues in the CDR3. V shed 1 base, J shed 6 bases, and the junction held 3 bases outside the gene matches. The CDR3 coding sequence is TGTGCCAGCTCACCACGGGGACAGGGTCCTGAAGCTTTCTTT. The encoded protein is CASSPRGQGPEAFF.

V gene TRBV5-1 combines with J gene TRBJ1-4; perhaps TRBD1 as D (5 bases). The CDR3 covers 15 residues. Germline loops: CDR1 SGHRS, CDR2 YFSETQ. The V and J ends lost 0 bases and 0 bases respectively, with 6 bases between them. CDR3 loop: CASSLVGATNEKLFF. The DNA of the CDR3 is TGCGCCAGCAGCTTGGTAGGGGCAACTAATGAAAAACTGTTTTTT.

V is TRBV6-1 and J is TRBJ1-2, with 11 nucleotides matching TRBD1. Per the germline V gene, CDR1 is MNHNS and CDR2 is SASEGT. The J segment lost 4 bases and the V segment lost 6 bases, leaving 4 bases of the junction unmatched. The CDR3 is 14 residues long. CDR3 bases: TGTGCCAGCAGGCCCGGGACAGGGGGCTATGGCTACACCTTC. Its translation: CASRPGTGGYGYTF.

The chain is built from TRBV19 and TRBJ2-1, with 9 bases aligning to TRBD2. The V gene's germline CDR1 is LNHDA and CDR2 SQIVND (reference sequence). The V segment lost 3 bases and the J segment 6 bases; nucleotides outside the gene matches: 6. This CDR3 comprises 15 residues. The CDR3 spells CASSIVAGGPNEQFF. The CDR3 nucleotides are TGTGCCAGTAGTATCGTGGCGGGAGGGCCCAATGAGCAGTTCTTC.

The chain carries TRBV30 and TRBJ2-1, with 10 bases fitting TRBD2. The germline V gene has CDR1 GTSNPN and CDR2 SVGIG (reference sequence). The CDR3 contains 16 residues. J lost 5 bases, V lost 0 bases, and 7 bases had no gene match. The chain's CDR3 is CAWSVWASGSDNEQFF. The CDR3 nucleotides read TGTGCCTGGAGTGTTTGGGCTAGCGGGAGTGACAATGAGCAGTTCTTC.

The chain employs TRBV28 and TRBJ2-7, with TRBD2 identical over 7 bases. This CDR3 comprises 14 residues. Germline V gene lookup returns CDR1 MDHEN and CDR2 SYDVKM. The V gene end was trimmed by 6 bases and the J gene end by 0 bases; junction bases not matched to a gene: 5. Written as DNA, the CDR3 is TGTGCCAGCAGGCAGGGAGGGAGCTCCTACGAGCAGTACTTC. As protein: CASRQGGSSYEQYF.

The V call is TRBV2, the J call TRBJ2-7, with a tentative D call TRBD1 (5 bases). The CDR3 consists of 14 residues. CDR1 SNHLY and CDR2 FYNNEI come from the germline V gene. The V end lost 6 bases, the J end lost 4 bases, and 16 bases lay between the germline ends. The CDR3, as DNA: TGTGCCAGCAGCGCCGACAGCCTAAATTACGAGCAGTACTTC. Its protein is CASSADSLNYEQYF.

The chain uses TRBV5-1 and TRBJ2-1; D unresolved. CDR1 SGHRS and CDR2 YFSETQ come from the germline V gene. The CDR3 runs 14 residues. Trimming stripped 7 bases from V and 0 bases from J, with 11 bases between. The CDR3 nucleotides are TGCGCCAGCTCTCCTACGAGCTCCTACAATGAGCAGTTCTTC. Its translation: CASSPTSSYNEQFF.

V usage is TRBV5-6 and J usage is TRBJ2-1, with D unclear. In germline, CDR1 is SGHDT, CDR2 YYEEEE. This CDR3 spans 13 amino acids. V was trimmed by 5 bases and J by 9 bases, leaving 15 bases between them. The DNA for the CDR3 is TGTGCCAGCAGACTTACAGAATTGGGTGAGCAGTTCTTC. This gives the protein CASRLTELGEQFF. The full variable domain, in which reference TRBV5-6 and TRBJ2-1 provide the parts outside the CDR3, is DAGVTQSPTHLIKTRGQQVTLRCSPKSGHDTVSWYQQALGQGPQFIFQYYEEEERQRGNFPDRFSGHQFPNYSSELNVNALLLGDSALYLCASRLTELGEQFFGPGTRLTVL.

The rearrangement joins TRBV19 to TRBJ1-5; D remains unclear. Germline loops: CDR1 LNHDA, CDR2 SQIVND (reference sequence). The CDR3 sequence is 15 residues long. Trimming pared 1 base from V and 6 bases from J, leaving 13 bases between. CDR3 DNA: TGTGCCAGTAGTATAGCACTCACCGATAGTCAGCCCCAGCATTTT. Translated, it gives CASSIALTDSQPQHF.

The CDR3 reads CASSPGQGGSGNTIYF. Written as DNA, the CDR3 is TGTGCCAGCAGCCCCGGACAGGGGGGCTCTGGAAACACCATATATTTT. The chain uses TRBV7-8 and TRBJ1-3, with 10 bases identical to TRBD1. The CDR3 spans 16 residues. The J segment lost 0 bases and the V segment lost 5 bases, leaving 4 bases of the junction unmatched. Germline loops: CDR1 SGHVS, CDR2 FQNEAQ.

This chain uses TRBV6-4 with TRBJ2-1, with a weak D call TRBD1 (6 bases). The CDR3 loop spans 14 amino acids. With 3 bases removed from V and 8 bases from J, the gap between germline ends came to 14 bases. From germline, CDR1 is MRHNA and CDR2 SNTAGT. CDR3 coding DNA: TGTGCCAGCAGTGATACCGGGACACTCGATGAGCAGTTCTTC. Encoded protein: CASSDTGTLDEQFF.

This clone has only a few counts. The gene calls are TRBV6-5 and TRBJ2-3; tentatively, D is TRBD2 (6 bases). Germline V lookup: CDR1 MNHEY, CDR2 SVGAGI. Trimming took off 5 bases at V and 7 bases at J, with 10 bases between the two ends. This CDR3 is built from 12 residues. CDR3 region: CASSEGGHTQYF. CDR3 coding DNA: TGTGCCAGCAGTGAAGGAGGGCATACGCAGTATTTT.

In regard to this clone: The final CDR3 position lacks the conserved phenylalanine or tryptophan, pointing to a likely read error. The chain carries TRBV7-9 and TRBJ2-7, with TRBD2 identical over 9 bases. J lost 5 bases, V lost 1 base, and 9 bases had no gene match. The CDR3 spans 16 residues. CDR1 SEHNR and CDR2 FQNEAQ come from the germline V gene (reference sequence). CDR3 DNA: TGTGCCAGCAGCTTAGATCGGCTAGCGGGGCCGGACGAGCAGTACCTC. This codes for CASSLDRLAGPDEQYL.

This chain uses TRBV5-1 with TRBJ2-2, with TRBD2 matching over 10 bases. The J segment lost 4 bases and the V segment lost 3 bases, leaving 3 bases of the junction unmatched. Germline lookup yields CDR1 SGHRS and CDR2 YFSETQ. The CDR3 runs to 15 residues. The CDR3 DNA is TGCGCCAGCAGCTCGCGGACTAGCGGCACCGGGGAGCTGTTTTTT. Its translation is CASSSRTSGTGELFF.

The V gene is TRBV5-4, the J gene TRBJ2-1, with D perhaps matching TRBD2 (6 bases). The V end lost 3 bases, the J end lost 2 bases, and 15 bases lay between the germline ends. The germline CDR1 and CDR2 sequences are SGHNT and YYREEE (reference sequence). CDR3 size: 16 residues. The CDR3 reads CASSSGRRGTYNEQFF. In DNA, the CDR3 is TGTGCCAGCAGCTCCGGGCGGCGGGGAACCTACAATGAGCAGTTCTTC.

As concerns this clone: One end of the junction is discordant with germline, which a read error may explain. V and J are TRBV9 and TRBJ1-3, with D perhaps TRBD1 (5 bases). The CDR3 extends over 16 amino acids. Per the germline V gene, CDR1 is SGDLS and CDR2 is YYNGEE. This chain's CDR3 is CASSVGQLVSGNTIYF. CDR3 nucleotide sequence: TGTGCCAGCAGCGTAGGACAGTTAGTCTCTGGAAACACTATATATTTT.

CDR3 DNA: TGTGCCATCAGCCCGACGCAGGGATCAGCTTTCTTT. Its protein is CAISPTQGSAFF. The genes are TRBV10-3 and TRBJ1-1, with a weak D call TRBD1 (5 bases). The CDR3 totals 12 residues. V lost 6 bases to trimming and J lost 10 bases, with 15 bases between them. The germline CDR1 and CDR2 sequences are ENHRY and SYGVKD.

The V and J genes are TRBV28 and TRBJ1-2; 8 positions agree with TRBD1. J gave up 6 bases and V 6 bases, and 3 bases lay outside the gene matches. This CDR3 region has 12 residues. Germline lookup yields CDR1 MDHEN and CDR2 SYDVKM. DNA of the CDR3: TGTGCCAGCAGGCAGGGGGCGGATGGCTACACCTTC. Translated: CASRQGADGYTF.

The chain joins TRBV19 to TRBJ1-3; D is unclear. CDR3 length: 15 amino acids. Germline V gene sequence: CDR1 LNHDA, CDR2 SQIVND (reference sequence). Between the trimmed V and J ends, which lost 1 base and 0 bases, there was a span of 7 bases. The CDR3 coding sequence is TGTGCCAGTAGTATAGGCGTAAGCTCTGGAAACACCATATATTTT. As protein: CASSIGVSSGNTIYF.

The chain links TRBV6-5 to TRBJ1-1, with a weak D call TRBD1 (5 bases). The CDR3 is 15 amino acids. Germline lookup yields CDR1 MNHEY and CDR2 SVGAGI. The V end was cut by 7 bases, the J end by 2 bases, with 17 bases between. The DNA for the CDR3 is TGTGCCAGCATCCCCCCGGGAGGGACTAACACTGAAGCTTTCTTT. This encodes CASIPPGGTNTEAFF.

This sequence joins TRBV29-1 and TRBJ1-5, with 7 bases matching TRBD1. This CDR3 spans 14 amino acids. The germline V gene encodes CDR1 SQVTM and CDR2 ANQGSEA. Germline trimming cut 5 bases from V and 3 bases from J; bases unmatched to any gene: 7. The CDR3 loop is CSVSGTDPNQPQHF. In DNA, the CDR3 is TGCAGCGTTTCCGGGACAGACCCCAATCAGCCCCAGCATTTT.

This clone has a single count. The rearrangement joins TRBV5-1 to TRBJ2-7; 14 bases align to TRBD2. Germline CDR1 is SGHRS and CDR2 is YFSETQ. The V segment lost 0 bases and the J segment 1 base; nucleotides outside the gene matches: 3. The CDR3 extends over 17 amino acids. CDR3 in amino acids: CASSLGTSGRQSYEQYF. The CDR3 DNA sequence: TGCGCCAGCAGCTTGGGGACTAGCGGGAGGCAATCCTACGAGCAGTACTTC.

J is TRBJ1-1 and V is TRBV7-3; 7 nucleotides agree with TRBD1. V was clipped by 8 bases and J by 4 bases; unmatched bases: 7. Germline assignment: CDR1 SGHTA and CDR2 FQGTGA. This CDR3 is 13 amino acids long. This chain's CDR3 is CASQQGWATEAFF. Here the CDR3 DNA reads TGTGCCAGCCAACAGGGGTGGGCCACTGAAGCTTTCTTT.

This clone was seen once. The V and J genes are TRBV5-1 and TRBJ2-2; the match to TRBD2 covers 7 bases. In germline, CDR1 is SGHRS, CDR2 YFSETQ. CDR3 length equals 15 residues. V shed 7 bases, J shed 0 bases, and the junction held 6 bases outside the gene matches. The CDR3 DNA sequence: TGCGCCAGCGCGGGGGACCTATCGAACACCGGGGAGCTGTTTTTT. Translating it yields CASAGDLSNTGELFF.

This clone occurred a few times. The chain links TRBV5-1 to TRBJ1-4; 9 bases match TRBD1. Trimming cost V 5 bases and J 7 bases; bases outside gene matches: 9. The germline V gene has CDR1 SGHRS and CDR2 YFSETQ. The CDR3 sequence is 15 residues long. This chain's CDR3 is CASRVDRGSREKLFF. CDR3 bases: TGCGCCAGCAGGGTTGACAGGGGGAGTCGTGAAAAACTGTTTTTT.